These 11 T cell receptor beta chains were all obtained from the same sample, sequenced in a study of OX40 agonist ivuxolimab in advanced cancers. The protocol was immunoSEQ multiplex PCR, while the TCRdb copy is restricted to in-frame clones and leaves out a portion. The sample has 56,000 or so clones; nearly 85% are singletons. This sample comprised CD4+ or CD8+ T cells sorted from blood, obtained in a trial of the OX40 agonist ivuxolimab. The source of these receptors is an adult with an advanced solid tumor such as melanoma, head and neck, liver or kidney cancer.

The chain combines TRBV2 with TRBJ2-6; D is uncertain. V lost 7 bases to trimming and J lost 1 base, with 11 bases between them. In germline, CDR1 is SNHLY, CDR2 FYNNEI. This CDR3 comprises 15 residues. The CDR3 coding sequence is TGTGCCAGCATTAAAGAAGTGTCTGGGGCCAACGTCCTGACTTTC. Its protein is CASIKEVSGANVLTF.

The CDR3 reads CASSLGNSGGTSSYEQYF. The DNA of the CDR3 is TGTGCCAGCAGCTTAGGTAATAGCGGGGGGACAAGCTCCTACGAGCAGTACTTC. The chain joins TRBV7-2 to TRBJ2-7; 10 bases fit TRBD2. J lost 0 bases, V lost 1 base, and 9 bases had no gene match. Germline CDR1 is SGHTA and CDR2 is FQGNSA. CDR3 length: 18 residues.

This sequence joins TRBV5-4 and TRBJ2-1; tentatively, D is TRBD1 or TRBD2 (5 bases each). The CDR3 extends over 16 amino acids. Germline values: CDR1 SGHNT, CDR2 YYREEE (reference sequence). The ends were cut back, 4 bases at V and 0 bases at J, with 14 bases in the middle. CDR3 coding DNA: TGTGCCAGCAGCCCCGCGTGGGGGAACTCCTACAATGAGCAGTTCTTC. Its translation is CASSPAWGNSYNEQFF. Variable domain in full (rest from reference TRBV5-4 and TRBJ2-1): ETGVTQSPTHLIKTRGQQVTLRCSSQSGHNTVSWYQQALGQGPQFIFQYYREEENGRGNFPPRFSGLQFPNYSSELNVNALELDDSALYLCASSPAWGNSYNEQFFGPGTRLTVL.

The rearrangement links TRBV28 to TRBJ1-2, with 8 bases aligning to TRBD1. Germline-derived CDR1 and CDR2 are MDHEN and SYDVKM. Losses at the gene ends were 8 bases for V and 4 bases for J; bases not matched to a gene: 9. CDR3 size: 14 residues. The CDR3 here is CASVQGELVYGYTF. For the CDR3, the DNA is TGTGCCAGCGTACAGGGGGAGTTGGTCTATGGCTACACCTTC.

The chain joins TRBV7-2 to TRBJ2-1; TRBD1 is a possible D gene (6 bases). Germline lookup yields CDR1 SGHTA and CDR2 FQGNSA. Deletions cut 5 bases from V and 0 bases from J, with 11 bases between. This CDR3 region has 15 residues. This CDR3 reads CASSRGQGSYNEQFF. Here the CDR3 DNA reads TGTGCCAGCAGCAGGGGACAAGGCTCCTACAATGAGCAGTTCTTC.

The chain has TRBV11-2 and TRBJ2-7; TRBD2 agrees at 8 bases. Per germline, CDR1 SGHAT and CDR2 FQNNGV. Trimming took 1 base from V and 0 from J; bases not matched to a gene: 2. CDR3 length equals 15 residues. Here the CDR3 DNA reads TGTGCCAGCAGCTTAGGCGGGGGGAACTCCTACGAGCAGTACTTC. Translating gives CASSLGGGNSYEQYF.

This sequence joins TRBV6-4 and TRBJ2-3, with 14 bases matching TRBD2. The CDR3 contains 20 residues. Germline CDR1 reads MRHNA; CDR2 reads SNTAGT. V dropped 2 bases and J dropped 2; count of bases not matched to a gene: 12. The CDR3 region has the DNA TGTGCCAGCAGTGACGCGACTAGCGGGGGGGGTCCGGGTTTCACAGATACGCAGTATTTT. Its translation is CASSDATSGGGPGFTDTQYF.

The chain links TRBV5-5 to TRBJ2-7; D ambiguous. This CDR3 comprises 15 residues. V lost 0 bases and J lost 3, with 13 bases in between. Germline CDR1 reads SGHKS; CDR2 reads YYEKEE (reference sequence). The CDR3, as DNA: TGTGCCAGCAGCTTGGTCCCGACGGATTACTACGAGCAGTACTTC. Translated, it gives CASSLVPTDYYEQYF.

This clone was seen just once. This rearrangement joins TRBV5-4 to TRBJ2-7, with 8 bases identical to TRBD1. Germline V gene data show CDR1 as SGHNT and CDR2 as YYREEE (reference sequence). The CDR3 covers 15 residues. The V segment lost 4 bases and the J segment 2 bases; nucleotides outside the gene matches: 8. In nucleotides, the CDR3 is TGTGCCAGCAGCCTCCCTGGACAGGGTCCCTACGAGCAGTACTTC. Translation gives CASSLPGQGPYEQYF.

The V call is TRBV6-5, the J call TRBJ2-5; D possibly uses TRBD1 or TRBD2 (6 bases each). The germline gives CDR1 MNHEY, CDR2 SVGAGI. The CDR3 consists of 15 residues. The V end was cut by 5 bases, the J end by 2 bases, with 15 bases between. Here the CDR3 reads CASSRTTGRQETQYF. The CDR3 region has the DNA TGTGCCAGCAGTAGGACTACAGGGAGGCAAGAGACCCAGTACTTC.

The chain combines TRBV5-1 with TRBJ2-2; no clear D. CDR1 is SGHRS, CDR2 YFSETQ, per germline. Trimming pared 4 bases from V and 7 bases from J, leaving 14 bases between. This CDR3 spans 14 amino acids. The CDR3 reads CASSPLMVVGELFF. The CDR3 DNA reads TGCGCCAGCAGCCCACTCATGGTGGTCGGGGAGCTGTTTTTT.